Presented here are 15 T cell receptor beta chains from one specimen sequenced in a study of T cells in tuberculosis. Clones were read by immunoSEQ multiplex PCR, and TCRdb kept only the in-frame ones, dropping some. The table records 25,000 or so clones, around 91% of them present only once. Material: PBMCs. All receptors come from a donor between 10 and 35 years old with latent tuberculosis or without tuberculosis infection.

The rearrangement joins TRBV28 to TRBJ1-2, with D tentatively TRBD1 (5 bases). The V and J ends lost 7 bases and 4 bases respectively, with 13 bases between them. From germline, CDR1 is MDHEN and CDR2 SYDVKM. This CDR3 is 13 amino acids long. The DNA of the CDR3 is TGTGCCAGCACCTCAGGGCAGGGCTATGGCTACACCTTC. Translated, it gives CASTSGQGYGYTF.

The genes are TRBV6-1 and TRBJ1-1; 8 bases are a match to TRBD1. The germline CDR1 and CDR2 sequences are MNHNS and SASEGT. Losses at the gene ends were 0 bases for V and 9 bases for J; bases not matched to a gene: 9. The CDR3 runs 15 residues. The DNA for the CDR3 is TGTGCCAGCAGTGAAGCGGCGACAGGGGCCGGCCAAGCTTTCTTT. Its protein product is CASSEAATGAGQAFF.

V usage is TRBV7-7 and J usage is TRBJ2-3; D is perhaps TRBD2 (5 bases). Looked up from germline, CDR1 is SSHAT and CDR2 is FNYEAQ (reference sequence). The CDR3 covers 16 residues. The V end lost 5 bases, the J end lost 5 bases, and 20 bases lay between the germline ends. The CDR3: CASSPAVLGAVDTQYF. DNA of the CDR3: TGTGCCAGCAGCCCCGCGGTTCTCGGAGCGGTAGATACGCAGTATTTT.

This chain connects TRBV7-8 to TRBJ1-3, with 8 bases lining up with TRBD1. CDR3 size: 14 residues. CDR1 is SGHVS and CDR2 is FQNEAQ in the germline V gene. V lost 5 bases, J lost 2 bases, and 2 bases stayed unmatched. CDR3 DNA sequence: TGTGCCAGCAGCGTGACAGGGGCTGGAAACACCATATATTTT. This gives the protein CASSVTGAGNTIYF.

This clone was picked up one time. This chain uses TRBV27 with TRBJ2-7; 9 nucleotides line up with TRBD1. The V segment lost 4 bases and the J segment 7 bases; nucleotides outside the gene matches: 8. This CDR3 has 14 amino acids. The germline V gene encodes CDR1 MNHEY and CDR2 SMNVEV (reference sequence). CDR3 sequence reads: CASSYGTGFREQYF. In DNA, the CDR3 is TGTGCCAGCAGTTACGGGACAGGGTTTCGAGAGCAGTACTTC.

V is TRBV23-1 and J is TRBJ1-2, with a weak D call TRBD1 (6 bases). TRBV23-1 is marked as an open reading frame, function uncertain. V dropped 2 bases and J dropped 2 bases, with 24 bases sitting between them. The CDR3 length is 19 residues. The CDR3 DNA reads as TGCGCCAGCAGTCAACCCCCTCCAGGGGAGGGCATACGAAACTATGGCTACACCTTC. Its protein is CASSQPPPGEGIRNYGYTF.

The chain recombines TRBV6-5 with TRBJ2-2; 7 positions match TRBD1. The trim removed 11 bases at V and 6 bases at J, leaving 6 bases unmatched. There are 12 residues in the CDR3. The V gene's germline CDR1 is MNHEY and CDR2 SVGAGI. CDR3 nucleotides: TGTGCCGCAACCGACAGGGCCGGGGAGCTGTTTTTT. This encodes CAATDRAGELFF.

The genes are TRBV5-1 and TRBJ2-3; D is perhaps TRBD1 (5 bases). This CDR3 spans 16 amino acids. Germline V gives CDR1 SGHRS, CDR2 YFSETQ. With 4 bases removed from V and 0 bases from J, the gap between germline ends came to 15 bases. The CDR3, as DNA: TGCGCCAGCAGCCACGACAGCGACACTAGCACAGATACGCAGTATTTT. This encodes CASSHDSDTSTDTQYF. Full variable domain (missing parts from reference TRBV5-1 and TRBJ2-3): KAGVTQTPRYLIKTRGQQVTLSCSPISGHRSVSWYQQTPGQGLQFLFEYFSETQRNKGNFPGRFSGRQFSNSRSEMNVSTLELGDSALYLCASSHDSDTSTDTQYFGPGTRLTVL.

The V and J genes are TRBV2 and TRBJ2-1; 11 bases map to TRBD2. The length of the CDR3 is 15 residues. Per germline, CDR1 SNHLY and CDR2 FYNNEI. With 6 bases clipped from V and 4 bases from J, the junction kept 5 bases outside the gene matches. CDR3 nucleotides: TGTGCCAGCAGGGCGACTAGCGGGGCGTACAATGAGCAGTTCTTC. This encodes CASRATSGAYNEQFF.

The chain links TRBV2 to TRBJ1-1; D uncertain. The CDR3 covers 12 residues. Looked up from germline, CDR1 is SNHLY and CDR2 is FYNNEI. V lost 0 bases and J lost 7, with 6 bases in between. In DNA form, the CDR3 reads TGTGCCAGCAGTGAAGCTCCGGGTGAAGCTTTCTTT. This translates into CASSEAPGEAFF.

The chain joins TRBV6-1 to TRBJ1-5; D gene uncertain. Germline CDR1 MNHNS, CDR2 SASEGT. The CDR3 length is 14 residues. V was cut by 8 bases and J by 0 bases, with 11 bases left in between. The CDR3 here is CASVTEYSNQPQHF. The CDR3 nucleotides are TGTGCCAGCGTCACAGAATATAGCAATCAGCCCCAGCATTTT.

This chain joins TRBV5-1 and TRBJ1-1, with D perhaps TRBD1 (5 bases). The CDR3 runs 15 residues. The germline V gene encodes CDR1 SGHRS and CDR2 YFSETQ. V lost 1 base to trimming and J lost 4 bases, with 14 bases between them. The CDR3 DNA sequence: TGCGCCAGCAGCTTGCAGGGAGGGCGGGTCACTGAAGCTTTCTTT. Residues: CASSLQGGRVTEAFF.

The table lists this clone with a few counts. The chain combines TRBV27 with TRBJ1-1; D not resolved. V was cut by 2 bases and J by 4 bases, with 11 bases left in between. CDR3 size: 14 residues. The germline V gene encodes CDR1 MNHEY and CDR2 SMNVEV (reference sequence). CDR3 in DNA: TGTGCCAGCAGTTTAAAGGCGGCGAGCACTGAAGCTTTCTTT. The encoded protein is CASSLKAASTEAFF.

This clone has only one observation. The CDR3, as DNA: TGCGCCAGCAGCTTGGTCACAGGCACTGAAGCTTTCTTT. It codes for CASSLVTGTEAFF. The V gene is TRBV5-1, the J gene TRBJ1-1; possibly TRBD1 for D (5 bases). The CDR3 has 13 amino acids. Germline CDR1 and CDR2: SGHRS and YFSETQ. The V end lost 0 bases, the J end lost 4 bases, and 7 bases lay between the germline ends.

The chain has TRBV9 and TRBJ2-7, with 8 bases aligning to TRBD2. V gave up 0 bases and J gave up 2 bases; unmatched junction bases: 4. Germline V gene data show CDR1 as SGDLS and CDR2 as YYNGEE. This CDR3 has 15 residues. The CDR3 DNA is TGTGCCAGCAGCGTAGCGGGGGGGGGTCCCTACGAGCAGTACTTC. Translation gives CASSVAGGGPYEQYF.